This T cell receptor beta chain stems from a study of shared clonotypes between healthy human individuals. Study context: CD4 naive and CD4 memory each took three plates per donor, while CD8 naive took two and CD8 memory one.

Germline lookup yields CDR1 MGHDK and CDR2 SYGVNS. The CDR3 is 13 amino acids. The V end was cut by 0 bases, the J end by 4 bases, with 7 bases between. As to this clone: As yet, its antigen is unknown.

Study observations and caveats: Despite large depth, sorted-subset datasets appeared incompletely sequenced.

Only in-frame clones appear in the TCRdb table, and some are missing; sequencing was by immunoSEQ multiplex PCR. This table has about 1 million clones, about 70% appearing once. The chain joins TRBV25-1 to TRBJ2-7, with a tentative D call TRBD2 (5 bases). Input material: memory CD4+ T cells sorted from blood. As for subset: CD45RA-negative fraction. This sequence originates from a man aged 18 to 30 in good health. CDR3 nucleotide sequence: TGTGCCAGCAGTGAATACGGGGATTACGAGCAGTACTTC. This encodes CASSEYGDYEQYF.